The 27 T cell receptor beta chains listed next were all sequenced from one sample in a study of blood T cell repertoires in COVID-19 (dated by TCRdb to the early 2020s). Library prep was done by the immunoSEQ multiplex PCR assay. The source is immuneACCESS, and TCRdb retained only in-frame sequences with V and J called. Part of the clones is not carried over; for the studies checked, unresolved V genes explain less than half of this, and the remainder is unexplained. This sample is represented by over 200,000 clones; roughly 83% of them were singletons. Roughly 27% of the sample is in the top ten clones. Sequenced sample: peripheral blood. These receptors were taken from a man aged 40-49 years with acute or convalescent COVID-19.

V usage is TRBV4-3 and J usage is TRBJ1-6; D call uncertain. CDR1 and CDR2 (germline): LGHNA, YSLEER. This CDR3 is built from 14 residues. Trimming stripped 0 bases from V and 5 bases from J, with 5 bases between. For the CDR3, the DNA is TGCGCCAGCAGCCAAGATCCGGATAATTCACCCCTCCACTTT. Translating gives CASSQDPDNSPLHF.

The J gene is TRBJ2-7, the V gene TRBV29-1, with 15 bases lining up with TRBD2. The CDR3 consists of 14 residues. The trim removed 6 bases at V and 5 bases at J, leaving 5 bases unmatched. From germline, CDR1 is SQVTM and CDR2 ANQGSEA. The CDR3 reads CSVGGTSGRNEQYF. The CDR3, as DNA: TGCAGCGTGGGTGGGACTAGCGGGAGGAACGAGCAGTACTTC.

CDR3 nucleotides: TGTGCCAGCAGCTCTGACAGATACCAAGAGACCCAGTACTTC. Translating gives CASSSDRYQETQYF. The chain employs TRBV5-4 and TRBJ2-5; the D gene is possibly TRBD1 (5 bases). Per germline, CDR1 SGHNT and CDR2 YYREEE (reference sequence). The V end was cut by 3 bases, the J end by 0 bases, with 9 bases between. The CDR3 consists of 14 residues.

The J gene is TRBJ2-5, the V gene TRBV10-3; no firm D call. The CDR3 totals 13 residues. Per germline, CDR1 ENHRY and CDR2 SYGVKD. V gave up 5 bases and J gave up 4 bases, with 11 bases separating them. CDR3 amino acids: CAISLTERETQYF. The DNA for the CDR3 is TGTGCCATCAGTCTCACTGAGCGAGAGACCCAGTACTTC.

The CDR3 region has the DNA TGTGCCAGCAGTCTACTAGCGGGAGTATCAGAGACCCAGTACTTC. Translated, it gives CASSLLAGVSETQYF. The rearrangement uses TRBV2 and TRBJ2-5, with 11 bases fitting TRBD2. The CDR3 is made up of 15 amino acids. CDR1 and CDR2 from the germline V gene are SNHLY and FYNNEI. After removal of 5 bases from V and 4 bases from J, the junction contained 6 bases not matched to a gene.

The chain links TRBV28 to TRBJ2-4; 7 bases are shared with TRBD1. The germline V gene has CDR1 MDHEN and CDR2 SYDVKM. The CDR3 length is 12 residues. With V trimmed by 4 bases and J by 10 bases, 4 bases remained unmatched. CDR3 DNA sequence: TGTGCCAGCAGTTCGACAGGGAAAATTCAGTACTTC. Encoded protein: CASSSTGKIQYF.

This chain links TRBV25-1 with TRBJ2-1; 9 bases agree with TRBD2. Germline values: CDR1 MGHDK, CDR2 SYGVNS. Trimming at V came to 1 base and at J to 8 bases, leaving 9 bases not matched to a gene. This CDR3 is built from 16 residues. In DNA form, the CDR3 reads TGTGCCAGCAGTGAATCTGGCGGGAGGGCCTTCCATGAGCAGTTCTTC. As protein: CASSESGGRAFHEQFF.

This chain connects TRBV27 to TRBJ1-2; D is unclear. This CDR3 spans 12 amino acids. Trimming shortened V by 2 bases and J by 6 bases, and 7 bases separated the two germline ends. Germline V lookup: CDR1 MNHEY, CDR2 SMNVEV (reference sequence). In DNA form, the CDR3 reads TGTGCCAGCAGTTTACGCGGGCATGGCTACACCTTC. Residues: CASSLRGHGYTF.

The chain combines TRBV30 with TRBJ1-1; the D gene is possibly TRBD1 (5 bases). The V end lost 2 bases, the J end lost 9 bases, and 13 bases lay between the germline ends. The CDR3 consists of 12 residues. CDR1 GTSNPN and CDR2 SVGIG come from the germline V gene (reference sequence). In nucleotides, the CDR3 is TGTGCCTGGAGTTCCGAGGGGAGGAAAGCTTTCTTT. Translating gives CAWSSEGRKAFF.

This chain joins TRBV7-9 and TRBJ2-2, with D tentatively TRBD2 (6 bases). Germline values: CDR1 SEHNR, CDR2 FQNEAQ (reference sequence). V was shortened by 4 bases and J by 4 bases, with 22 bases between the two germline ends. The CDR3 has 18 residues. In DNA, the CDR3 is TGTGCCAGCAGCTCTCGGAGGGCCAATTCCAGAATCACCGGGGAGCTGTTTTTT. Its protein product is CASSSRRANSRITGELFF.

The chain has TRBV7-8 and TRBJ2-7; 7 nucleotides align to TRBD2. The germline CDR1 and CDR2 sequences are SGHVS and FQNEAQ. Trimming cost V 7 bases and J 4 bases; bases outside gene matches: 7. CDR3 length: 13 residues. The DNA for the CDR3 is TGTGCCAGCATACGGGCTAGCGGATACGAGCAGTACTTC. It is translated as CASIRASGYEQYF.

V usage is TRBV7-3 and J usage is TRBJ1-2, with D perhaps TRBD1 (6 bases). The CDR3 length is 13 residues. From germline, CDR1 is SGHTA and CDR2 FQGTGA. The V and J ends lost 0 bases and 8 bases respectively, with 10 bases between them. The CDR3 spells CASSLTVQGGYTF. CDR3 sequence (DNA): TGTGCCAGCAGCTTAACGGTCCAGGGGGGCTACACCTTC.

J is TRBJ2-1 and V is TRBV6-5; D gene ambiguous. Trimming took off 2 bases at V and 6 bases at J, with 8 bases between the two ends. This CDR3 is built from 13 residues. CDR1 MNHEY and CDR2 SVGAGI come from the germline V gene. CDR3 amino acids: CASSYTGFNEQFF. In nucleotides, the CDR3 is TGTGCCAGCAGTTACACGGGTTTCAATGAGCAGTTCTTC.

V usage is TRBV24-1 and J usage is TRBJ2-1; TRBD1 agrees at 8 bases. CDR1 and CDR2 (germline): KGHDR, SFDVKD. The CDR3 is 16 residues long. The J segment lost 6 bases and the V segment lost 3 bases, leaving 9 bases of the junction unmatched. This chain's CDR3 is CATSDRGQGNLNEQFF. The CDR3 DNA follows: TGTGCCACCAGTGATCGCGGACAGGGCAATCTCAATGAGCAGTTCTTC.

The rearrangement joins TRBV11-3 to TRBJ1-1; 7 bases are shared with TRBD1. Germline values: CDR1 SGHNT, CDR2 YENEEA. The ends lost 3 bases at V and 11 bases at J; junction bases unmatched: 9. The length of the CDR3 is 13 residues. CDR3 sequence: CASSFQGEREAFF. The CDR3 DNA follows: TGTGCCAGCAGCTTCCAGGGGGAAAGAGAGGCTTTCTTT.

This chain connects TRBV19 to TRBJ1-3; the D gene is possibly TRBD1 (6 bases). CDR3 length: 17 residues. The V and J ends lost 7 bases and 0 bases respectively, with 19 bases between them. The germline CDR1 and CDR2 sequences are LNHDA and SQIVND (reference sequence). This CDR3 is CASTSQEGGSSGNTIYF. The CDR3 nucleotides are TGTGCCAGTACTTCTCAGGAGGGGGGGTCCTCTGGAAACACCATATATTTT. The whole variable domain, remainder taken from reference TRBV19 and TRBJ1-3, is DGGITQSPKYLFRKEGQNVTLSCEQNLNHDAMYWYRQDPGQGLRLIYYSQIVNDFQKGDIAEGYSVSREKKESFPLTVTSAQKNPTAFYLCASTSQEGGSSGNTIYFGEGSWLTVV.

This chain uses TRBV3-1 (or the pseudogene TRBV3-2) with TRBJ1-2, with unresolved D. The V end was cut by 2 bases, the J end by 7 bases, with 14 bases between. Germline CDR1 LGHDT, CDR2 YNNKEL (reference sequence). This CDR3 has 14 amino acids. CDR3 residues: CASSQTPGGSGYTF. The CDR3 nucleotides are TGTGCCAGCAGCCAAACTCCGGGTGGCTCTGGCTACACCTTC.

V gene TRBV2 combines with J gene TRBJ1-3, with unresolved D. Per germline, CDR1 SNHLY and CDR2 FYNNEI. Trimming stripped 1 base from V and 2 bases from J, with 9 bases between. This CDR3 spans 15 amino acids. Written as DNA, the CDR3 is TGTGCCAGCAGTGAAGGACAAGCTACTGGAAACACCATATATTTT. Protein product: CASSEGQATGNTIYF.

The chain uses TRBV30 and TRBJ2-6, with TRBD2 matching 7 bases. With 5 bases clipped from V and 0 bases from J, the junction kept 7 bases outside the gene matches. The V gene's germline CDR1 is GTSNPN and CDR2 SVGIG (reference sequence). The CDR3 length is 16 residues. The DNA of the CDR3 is TGTGCCTGGGGCTGGGAGGGTAGCTCTGGGGCCAACGTCCTGACTTTC. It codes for CAWGWEGSSGANVLTF.

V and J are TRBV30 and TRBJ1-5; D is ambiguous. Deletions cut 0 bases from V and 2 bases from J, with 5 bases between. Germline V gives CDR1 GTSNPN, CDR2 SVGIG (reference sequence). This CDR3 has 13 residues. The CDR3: CAWSVSGNQPQHF. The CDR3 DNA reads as TGTGCCTGGAGTGTGTCAGGCAATCAGCCCCAGCATTTT.

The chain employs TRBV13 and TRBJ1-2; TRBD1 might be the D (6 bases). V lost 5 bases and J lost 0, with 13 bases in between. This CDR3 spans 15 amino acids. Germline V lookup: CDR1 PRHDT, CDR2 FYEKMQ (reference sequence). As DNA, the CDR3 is TGTGCCAGCAGCGCCGCCGGGACAACTAACTATGGCTACACCTTC. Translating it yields CASSAAGTTNYGYTF.

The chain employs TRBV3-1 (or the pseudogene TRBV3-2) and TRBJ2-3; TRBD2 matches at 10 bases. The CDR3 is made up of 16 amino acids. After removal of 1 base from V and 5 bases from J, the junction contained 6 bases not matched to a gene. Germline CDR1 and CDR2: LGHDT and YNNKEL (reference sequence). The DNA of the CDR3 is TGTGCCAGCAGCCAAGCGGCTAGCGGGAGTGGAGATACGCAGTATTTT. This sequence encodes CASSQAASGSGDTQYF.

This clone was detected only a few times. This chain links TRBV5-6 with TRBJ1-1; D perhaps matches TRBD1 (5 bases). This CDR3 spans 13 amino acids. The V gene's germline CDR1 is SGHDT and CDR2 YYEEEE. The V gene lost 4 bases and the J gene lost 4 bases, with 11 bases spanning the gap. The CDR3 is CASSPGQITEAFF. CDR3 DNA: TGTGCCAGCAGCCCCGGACAAATCACTGAAGCTTTCTTT.

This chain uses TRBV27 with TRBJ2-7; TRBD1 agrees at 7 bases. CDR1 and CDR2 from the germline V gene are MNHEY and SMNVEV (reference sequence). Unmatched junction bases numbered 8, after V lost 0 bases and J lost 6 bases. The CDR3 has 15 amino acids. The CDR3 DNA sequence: TGTGCCAGCAGTTTATCTTGGACAGGAGGCTCCGAGCAGTACTTC. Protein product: CASSLSWTGGSEQYF.

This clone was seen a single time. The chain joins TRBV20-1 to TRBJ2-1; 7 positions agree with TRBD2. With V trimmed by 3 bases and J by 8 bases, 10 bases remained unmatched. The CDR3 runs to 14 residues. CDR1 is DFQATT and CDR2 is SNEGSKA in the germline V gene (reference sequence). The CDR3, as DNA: TGCAGTGCTAGTTCGGGGAGGGAGATCTATGAGCAGTTCTTC. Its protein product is CSASSGREIYEQFF.

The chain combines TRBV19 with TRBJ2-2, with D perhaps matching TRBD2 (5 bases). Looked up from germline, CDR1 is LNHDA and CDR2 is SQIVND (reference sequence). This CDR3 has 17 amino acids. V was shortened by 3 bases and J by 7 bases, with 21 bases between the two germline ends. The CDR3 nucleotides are TGTGCCAGTAGTATCCGAGGGCGCGGAGTCTCCTTCGGGGAGCTGTTTTTT. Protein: CASSIRGRGVSFGELFF.

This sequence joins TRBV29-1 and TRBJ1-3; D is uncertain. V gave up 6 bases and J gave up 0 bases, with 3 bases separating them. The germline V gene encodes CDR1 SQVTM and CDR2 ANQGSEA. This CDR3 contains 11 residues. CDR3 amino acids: CSVLSGNTIYF. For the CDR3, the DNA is TGCAGCGTCCTCTCTGGAAACACCATATATTTT.